This T cell receptor beta chain emerged from a study of radiotherapy plus CTLA-4 blockade in lung cancer. Lung cancer patients with chemo-refractory metastatic non-small-cell disease were given focal radiation plus CTLA-4 blockade with ipilimumab. Study-wide results and caveats: The best prediction of response reportedly came from early blood T cell clone dynamics, with interferon-beta. Expansion of tumor-derived TCR clones was observed in blood after radiotherapy plus ipilimumab.

Germline V lookup: CDR1 SNHLY, CDR2 FYNNEI. The V and J ends lost 4 bases and 6 bases respectively, with 9 bases between them. This CDR3 has 13 amino acids. About this clone itself: Its cognate antigen is unknown.

Clones were read by immunoSEQ multiplex PCR, and TCRdb kept only the in-frame ones, dropping some. The repertoire holds 75,000 to 100,000 clones, with 75% to 90% as singletons. This TCR came from a human donor with non-small cell lung cancer who had a partial response to radiotherapy plus ipilimumab. Material: peripheral blood, obtained from a patient treated with radiotherapy plus ipilimumab. The chain employs TRBV2 and TRBJ2-2; D is ambiguous. DNA of the CDR3: TGTGCCAGCAGTGGAGTCCCCGCCGGGGAGCTGTTTTTT. Protein sequence: CASSGVPAGELFF.